Shown below are 3 T cell receptor beta chains from a single sample sequenced in a study of identical twins. Each CDR3 protein is one row after TCRdb ran MiXCR on the 5' RACE reads. The profile shows about 890,000 distinct CDR3 sequences, 9% to 15% of them singletons. The same data also contributed to another study, on yellow fever vaccine responses in identical twins.

Sequenced material: PBMCs. The source of these receptors is a woman aged 18-29 years in good health.

This clonotype was seen many times. The rearrangement uses TRBV20-1 and TRBJ1-1; D not certain. The CDR3 covers 14 residues. Germline V CDR1 and CDR2: DFQATT, SNEGSKA (reference sequence). V lost 6 bases and J lost 4, with 18 bases in between. The CDR3 loop is CSAKLGDVSTEAFF. The CDR3 DNA reads TGCAGTGCCAAGCTTGGGGATGTCTCCACTGAAGCTTTCTTT.

This clonotype was counted ten times or more. V and J are TRBV28 and TRBJ1-4; 9 positions match TRBD1. Germline values: CDR1 MDHEN, CDR2 SYDVKM. V was pared by 4 bases and J by 0 bases, with 9 bases of the junction left unmatched. The CDR3 length is 18 residues. DNA of the CDR3: TGTGCCAGCAGTTCACCGGGACAGGGCGGTTCAACTAATGAAAAACTGTTTTTT. It encodes CASSSPGQGGSTNEKLFF.

This clonotype was counted a few times. The V call is TRBV3-1, the J call TRBJ1-5, with 7 bases identical to TRBD1. The CDR3 contains 16 residues. Germline CDR1 is LGHDT and CDR2 is YNNKEL (reference sequence). J lost 6 bases, V lost 1 base, and 9 bases had no gene match. The CDR3 loop is CASSQVPPGQAQPQHF. CDR3 DNA: TGTGCCAGCAGCCAAGTCCCCCCCGGACAGGCTCAGCCCCAGCATTTT.